These T cell receptor beta chains were read from a single sample in a study of identical twins. TCRdb reprocessed the 5' RACE reads with MiXCR, giving one entry per CDR3 protein. The sample has about 1.7 million distinct CDR3 sequences, less than 40% seen once; the top ten hold less than 0.35%. The sequencing input was cord blood. The receptors were sampled from a newborn girl in good health. CDR3s include the opening cysteine and the closing phenylalanine or tryptophan. Each record gives: D gene, J gene, clone size, CDR3 length, V gene, CDR3 protein, CDR3 DNA. D genes are given only for firm matches. Not all rows give a size; the values are once, few, many and, for expanded clones, a class.

d_call: TRBD2
j_call: TRBJ2-1
clone_size: few
cdr3_length: 13
v_call: TRBV20-1
cdr3_aa: CSAAPSGTNEQFF
cdr3_nt: TGCAGTGCAGCCCCTAGCGGGACAAATGAGCAGTTCTTC

d_call: TRBD1
j_call: TRBJ2-1
clone_size: few
cdr3_length: 12
v_call: TRBV4-1
cdr3_aa: CASGTGFDEQFF
cdr3_nt: TGCGCCAGCGGGACAGGGTTTGATGAGCAGTTCTTC

d_call: NA
j_call: TRBJ1-2
clone_size: few
cdr3_length: 10
v_call: TRBV12-3/TRBV12-4
cdr3_aa: CASSQHGYTF
cdr3_nt: TGTGCCAGCAGCCAGCATGGCTACACCTTC

d_call: NA
j_call: TRBJ2-1
clone_size: few
cdr3_length: 13
v_call: TRBV20-1
cdr3_aa: CSALGLPSNEQFF
cdr3_nt: TGCAGCGCGCTCGGACTACCCTCCAATGAGCAGTTCTTC

d_call: NA
j_call: TRBJ1-1
clone_size: few
cdr3_length: 13
v_call: TRBV24-1
cdr3_aa: CATSDSVWGEAFF
cdr3_nt: TGTGCCACCAGTGATTCGGTGTGGGGTGAAGCTTTCTTT

d_call: TRBD1
j_call: TRBJ1-4
clone_size: few
cdr3_length: 14
v_call: TRBV5-1
cdr3_aa: CASRAGGVNEKLFF
cdr3_nt: TGCGCCAGCAGGGCAGGGGGCGTTAATGAAAAACTGTTTTTT

d_call: TRBD2
j_call: TRBJ2-4
clone_size: few
cdr3_length: 17
v_call: TRBV20-1
cdr3_aa: CSARDGEAGGYKNIQYF
cdr3_nt: TGCAGTGCTAGAGATGGGGAAGCGGGAGGTTACAAAAACATTCAGTACTTC

d_call: NA
j_call: TRBJ1-4
clone_size: once
cdr3_length: 16
v_call: TRBV7-8
cdr3_aa: CASSLAVGILSEKLFF
cdr3_nt: TGTGCCAGCAGCTTAGCGGTGGGGATACTGAGCGAAAAACTGTTTTTT

d_call: NA
j_call: TRBJ1-5
clone_size: NA
cdr3_length: 14
v_call: TRBV28
cdr3_aa: CASLVGYSNQPQHF
cdr3_nt: TGTGCCAGCCTCGTAGGTTATAGCAATCAGCCCCAGCATTTT

d_call: NA
j_call: TRBJ1-5
clone_size: once
cdr3_length: 15
v_call: TRBV24-1
cdr3_aa: CATSPRRASNQPQHF
cdr3_nt: TGTGCCACCAGTCCACGCAGGGCGAGCAATCAGCCCCAGCATTTT

d_call: NA
j_call: TRBJ1-1
clone_size: NA
cdr3_length: 14
v_call: TRBV14
cdr3_aa: CASSEGSRNTEAFF
cdr3_nt: TGTGCCAGCAGCGAGGGCAGTCGGAACACTGAAGCTTTCTTT

d_call: TRBD1
j_call: TRBJ2-1
clone_size: NA
cdr3_length: 15
v_call: TRBV12-5
cdr3_aa: CASAGTASPYNEQFF
cdr3_nt: TGTGCTAGTGCCGGGACAGCCTCCCCCTACAATGAGCAGTTCTTC

d_call: NA
j_call: TRBJ2-5
clone_size: NA
cdr3_length: 10
v_call: TRBV20-1
cdr3_aa: CGASGETQYF
cdr3_nt: TGCGGTGCTAGTGGCGAGACCCAGTACTTC

d_call: TRBD2
j_call: TRBJ2-5
clone_size: NA
cdr3_length: 15
v_call: TRBV20-1
cdr3_aa: CSARGASGREETQYF
cdr3_nt: TGCAGTGCTAGGGGCGCTAGCGGGAGGGAAGAGACCCAGTACTTC

d_call: NA
j_call: TRBJ2-7
clone_size: NA
cdr3_length: 19
v_call: TRBV21-1
cdr3_aa: CASSKFRVGEGQGGYEQYF
cdr3_nt: TGTGCCAGCAGCAAATTCCGGGTTGGCGAGGGACAGGGTGGCTACGAGCAGTACTTC

d_call: NA
j_call: TRBJ1-2
clone_size: few
cdr3_length: 15
v_call: TRBV9
cdr3_aa: CASSVARRGNYGYTF
cdr3_nt: TGTGCCAGCAGCGTAGCCCGGAGGGGGAATTATGGCTACACCTTC

d_call: NA
j_call: TRBJ2-5
clone_size: few
cdr3_length: 16
v_call: TRBV7-9
cdr3_aa: CASSLWGTGTQETQYF
cdr3_nt: TGTGCCAGCAGCTTATGGGGTACTGGGACCCAAGAGACCCAGTACTTC

d_call: NA
j_call: TRBJ2-7
clone_size: NA
cdr3_length: 14
v_call: TRBV15
cdr3_aa: CASSREGHHYEQYF
cdr3_nt: TGTGCCTCCAGCAGAGAGGGACACCACTACGAGCAGTACTTC

d_call: TRBD2
j_call: TRBJ2-1
clone_size: NA
cdr3_length: 16
v_call: TRBV7-8
cdr3_aa: CASSSGLAQPKETQFF
cdr3_nt: TGTGCCAGCAGCTCGGGACTAGCTCAGCCCAAAGAGACCCAGTTCTTC

d_call: NA
j_call: TRBJ2-7
clone_size: NA
cdr3_length: 16
v_call: TRBV5-1
cdr3_aa: CASSDGTVIRLREQYF
cdr3_nt: TGCGCCAGCAGCGATGGTACAGTCATAAGGTTGCGGGAGCAGTACTTC

d_call: NA
j_call: TRBJ2-5
clone_size: few
cdr3_length: 12
v_call: TRBV29-1
cdr3_aa: CSAVWASVTQYF
cdr3_nt: TGCAGCGCTGTCTGGGCTTCCGTGACCCAGTACTTC

d_call: NA
j_call: TRBJ1-4
clone_size: NA
cdr3_length: 14
v_call: TRBV28
cdr3_aa: CASRIGPINEKLFF
cdr3_nt: TGTGCCAGCAGAATAGGGCCGATTAATGAAAAACTGTTTTTT

d_call: TRBD2
j_call: TRBJ2-7
clone_size: NA
cdr3_length: 17
v_call: TRBV20-1
cdr3_aa: CSARDRLRTSGPYEQYF
cdr3_nt: TGCAGTGCTAGAGATCGCCTCAGGACTAGCGGTCCCTACGAGCAGTACTTC

d_call: TRBD1
j_call: TRBJ2-7
clone_size: many
cdr3_length: 15
v_call: TRBV28
cdr3_aa: CASSSTGTGLYEQYF
cdr3_nt: TGTGCCAGCAGCTCTACCGGGACAGGACTCTACGAGCAGTACTTC

d_call: NA
j_call: TRBJ1-2
clone_size: NA
cdr3_length: 13
v_call: TRBV5-1
cdr3_aa: CASSLGHPRGYTF
cdr3_nt: TGCGCCAGCAGCTTGGGGCACCCTAGGGGCTACACCTTC

d_call: TRBD1
j_call: TRBJ2-2
clone_size: NA
cdr3_length: 13
v_call: TRBV10-1
cdr3_aa: CASGGQGAGELFF
cdr3_nt: TGCGCCAGCGGTGGACAGGGGGCCGGGGAGCTGTTTTTT

d_call: NA
j_call: TRBJ1-5
clone_size: few
cdr3_length: 14
v_call: TRBV20-1
cdr3_aa: CSARGSHSNQPQHF
cdr3_nt: TGCAGTGCTAGGGGGTCGCATAGCAATCAGCCCCAGCATTTT

d_call: NA
j_call: TRBJ2-7
clone_size: NA
cdr3_length: 13
v_call: TRBV28
cdr3_aa: CASTSDSSYEQYF
cdr3_nt: TGTGCCAGCACCAGCGACTCCTCCTACGAGCAGTACTTC

d_call: NA
j_call: TRBJ2-1
clone_size: NA
cdr3_length: 17
v_call: TRBV20-1
cdr3_aa: CSARDEWLSALRNEQFF
cdr3_nt: TGCAGTGCTAGAGATGAGTGGCTGTCTGCCCTTCGCAATGAGCAGTTCTTC

d_call: TRBD2
j_call: TRBJ2-7
clone_size: NA
cdr3_length: 14
v_call: TRBV20-1
cdr3_aa: CSAPTGLAAYEQYF
cdr3_nt: TGCAGTGCTCCGACGGGACTAGCAGCCTACGAGCAGTACTTC

d_call: TRBD1
j_call: TRBJ1-6
clone_size: NA
cdr3_length: 14
v_call: TRBV13
cdr3_aa: CASSRRDRNSPPHF
cdr3_nt: TGTGCCAGCAGTCGCCGGGACAGAAATTCACCCCCCCACTTT

d_call: TRBD1
j_call: TRBJ2-7
clone_size: NA
cdr3_length: 14
v_call: TRBV20-1
cdr3_aa: CSASVGTGIHEQYF
cdr3_nt: TGCAGTGCTAGTGTCGGGACAGGGATACACGAGCAGTACTTC

d_call: TRBD2
j_call: TRBJ2-3
clone_size: NA
cdr3_length: 16
v_call: TRBV28
cdr3_aa: CASSIPGTSGRDTQYF
cdr3_nt: TGTGCCAGCAGCATACCCGGGACTAGCGGGAGAGATACGCAGTATTTT

d_call: TRBD2
j_call: TRBJ2-3
clone_size: few
cdr3_length: 17
v_call: TRBV7-8
cdr3_aa: CASSLLRLASSTDTQYF
cdr3_nt: TGTGCCAGCAGCTTATTGAGACTAGCCTCTAGCACAGATACGCAGTATTTT

d_call: TRBD2
j_call: TRBJ2-1
clone_size: many
cdr3_length: 15
v_call: TRBV5-1
cdr3_aa: CASSLGGGPNNEQFF
cdr3_nt: TGTGCCAGCAGCTTAGGCGGGGGACCAAACAATGAGCAGTTCTTC

d_call: TRBD1
j_call: TRBJ2-7
clone_size: NA
cdr3_length: 13
v_call: TRBV24-1
cdr3_aa: CATSTTGGYEQYF
cdr3_nt: TGTGCCACCAGTACGACAGGGGGATACGAGCAGTACTTC

d_call: NA
j_call: TRBJ2-3
clone_size: NA
cdr3_length: 15
v_call: TRBV6-1
cdr3_aa: CASSERTASTDTQYF
cdr3_nt: TGTGCCAGCAGTGAACGGACAGCTAGCACAGATACGCAGTATTTT

d_call: TRBD1
j_call: TRBJ1-2
clone_size: few
cdr3_length: 16
v_call: TRBV7-2
cdr3_aa: CASSLDSQGQGSGYTF
cdr3_nt: TGTGCCAGCAGCTTAGATTCTCAGGGACAGGGGAGCGGCTACACCTTC

d_call: TRBD2
j_call: TRBJ2-1
clone_size: many
cdr3_length: 15
v_call: TRBV29-1
cdr3_aa: CSVNSWAGVPNEQFF
cdr3_nt: TGCAGCGTAAATTCATGGGCGGGAGTCCCAAATGAGCAGTTCTTC

d_call: TRBD1
j_call: TRBJ2-7
clone_size: few
cdr3_length: 18
v_call: TRBV7-9
cdr3_aa: CASSLDERKTGKGYEQYF
cdr3_nt: TGTGCCAGCAGCTTAGATGAGAGGAAGACAGGGAAGGGGTACGAGCAGTACTTC

d_call: NA
j_call: TRBJ2-5
clone_size: NA
cdr3_length: 15
v_call: TRBV6-5
cdr3_aa: CASRTHGGAVETQYF
cdr3_nt: TGTGCCAGCAGAACCCATGGGGGGGCCGTAGAGACCCAGTACTTC

d_call: TRBD2
j_call: TRBJ2-1
clone_size: NA
cdr3_length: 15
v_call: TRBV11-2
cdr3_aa: CASSFVRGGGNEQFF
cdr3_nt: TGTGCCAGCAGCTTCGTACGGGGGGGCGGCAATGAGCAGTTCTTC

d_call: TRBD2
j_call: TRBJ2-5
clone_size: few
cdr3_length: 16
v_call: TRBV5-1
cdr3_aa: CASSLQRELGLETQYF
cdr3_nt: TGCGCCAGCAGCTTGCAGCGGGAGTTGGGACTGGAGACCCAGTACTTC

d_call: NA
j_call: TRBJ2-1
clone_size: NA
cdr3_length: 15
v_call: TRBV24-1
cdr3_aa: CATSDRLRSGNEQFF
cdr3_nt: TGTGCCACCAGTGATAGACTTAGAAGCGGCAATGAGCAGTTCTTC

d_call: TRBD2
j_call: TRBJ2-3
clone_size: NA
cdr3_length: 16
v_call: TRBV5-1
cdr3_aa: CASSLVSSGGVHTRYF
cdr3_nt: TGCGCCAGCAGCTTGGTGTCTAGCGGGGGGGTTCATACGCGGTATTTT

d_call: NA
j_call: TRBJ2-2
clone_size: NA
cdr3_length: 15
v_call: TRBV6-5
cdr3_aa: CASSYEFKNTGELFF
cdr3_nt: TGTGCCAGCAGTTACGAATTTAAGAACACCGGGGAGCTGTTTTTT

d_call: NA
j_call: TRBJ1-1
clone_size: NA
cdr3_length: 13
v_call: TRBV27
cdr3_aa: CASSPGYGAEAFF
cdr3_nt: TGTGCCAGTAGCCCAGGCTACGGGGCTGAAGCTTTCTTT

d_call: NA
j_call: TRBJ2-7
clone_size: NA
cdr3_length: 15
v_call: TRBV21-1
cdr3_aa: CASSKGAPSSYEQYF
cdr3_nt: TGTGCCAGCAGCAAAGGGGCCCCAAGCTCCTACGAGCAGTACTTC

d_call: NA
j_call: TRBJ1-3
clone_size: few
cdr3_length: 15
v_call: TRBV20-1
cdr3_aa: CSARDHEGGGNTIYF
cdr3_nt: TGCAGTGCTAGAGATCATGAGGGCGGTGGAAACACCATATATTTT

d_call: NA
j_call: TRBJ1-6
clone_size: NA
cdr3_length: 15
v_call: TRBV15
cdr3_aa: CTTSRDGPPNSPLHF
cdr3_nt: TGTACCACCAGCAGAGATGGACCCCCCAATTCGCCCCTCCACTTT

d_call: NA
j_call: TRBJ1-6
clone_size: NA
cdr3_length: 13
v_call: TRBV28
cdr3_aa: CAIHGNHNSPPHF
cdr3_nt: TGTGCCATCCACGGGAACCATAATTCACCCCCCCACTTT

d_call: NA
j_call: TRBJ2-5
clone_size: NA
cdr3_length: 12
v_call: TRBV27
cdr3_aa: CASSSSRYEQSF
cdr3_nt: TGTGCCAGCAGTTCTAGTAGGTACGAGCAGTCCTTC

d_call: TRBD1
j_call: TRBJ1-6
clone_size: NA
cdr3_length: 14
v_call: TRBV20-1
cdr3_aa: CSATFLTGESPLHF
cdr3_nt: TGCAGTGCCACATTCCTTACAGGGGAATCACCCCTCCACTTT

d_call: TRBD1
j_call: TRBJ2-1
clone_size: NA
cdr3_length: 15
v_call: TRBV2
cdr3_aa: CASSTDRAPLDEQFF
cdr3_nt: TGTGCCAGCAGTACCGACAGGGCCCCTTTGGATGAGCAGTTCTTC

d_call: NA
j_call: TRBJ2-7
clone_size: few
cdr3_length: 11
v_call: TRBV20-1
cdr3_aa: CRLAQSDEQYF
cdr3_nt: TGCAGATTAGCACAGTCCGACGAGCAGTACTTC

d_call: NA
j_call: TRBJ1-6
clone_size: few
cdr3_length: 17
v_call: TRBV20-1
cdr3_aa: CSARRSWARSINSPLHF
cdr3_nt: TGCAGTGCGCGACGCTCCTGGGCCAGATCAATTAATTCACCCCTCCACTTT

d_call: TRBD2
j_call: TRBJ2-7
clone_size: few
cdr3_length: 15
v_call: TRBV18
cdr3_aa: CASSPLLAGATEQYF
cdr3_nt: TGTGCCAGCTCACCATTACTAGCGGGAGCGACCGAGCAGTACTTC